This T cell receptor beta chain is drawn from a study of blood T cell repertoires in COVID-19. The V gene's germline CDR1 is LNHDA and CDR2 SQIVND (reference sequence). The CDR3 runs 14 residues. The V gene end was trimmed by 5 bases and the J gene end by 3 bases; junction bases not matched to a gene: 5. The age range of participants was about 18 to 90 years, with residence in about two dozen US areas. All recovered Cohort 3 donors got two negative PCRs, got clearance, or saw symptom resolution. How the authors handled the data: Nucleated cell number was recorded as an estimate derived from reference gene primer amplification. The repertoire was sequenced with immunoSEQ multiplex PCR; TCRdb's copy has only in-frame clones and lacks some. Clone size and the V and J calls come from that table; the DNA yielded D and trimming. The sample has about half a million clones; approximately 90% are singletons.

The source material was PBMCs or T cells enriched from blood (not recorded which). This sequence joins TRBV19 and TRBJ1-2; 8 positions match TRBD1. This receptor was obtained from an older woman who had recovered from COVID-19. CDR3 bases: TGTGCCAGTAGTTCCCTGGACAGGGACTATGGCTACACCTTC. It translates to CASSSLDRDYGYTF.